This T cell receptor beta chain was identified in a study of blood T cells in healthy people across ages. A note on this clonotype: Its antigen remains unknown.

The CDR3 has 16 residues. With 0 bases removed from V and 7 bases from J, the gap between germline ends came to 17 bases. Germline assignment: CDR1 KGHDR and CDR2 SFDVKD. PCR was performed a second time for roughly 7 to 12 cycles using a sample-barcoded 5' primer and a J-beta primer mix. A template-switch adaptor containing 12 random nucleotides labeled each cDNA molecule. Via MiXCR, TCRdb re-called the 5' RACE reads, giving one row per CDR3 protein. Among about 1.7 million distinct CDR3 sequences, roughly 27% were seen once, and the ten largest hold approximately 7.7%. Findings of the study overall: Possibly confounding the expanded clonotype changes was the fact that donor CMV status was unknown. Per million T cells, TCR beta diversity dropped about linearly as age rose.

The chain carries TRBV24-1 and TRBJ1-1; a weak D match, TRBD1 (5 bases). Material: blood. The TCR sequence derives from a woman aged 25 to 45 in good health. The CDR3 bases are TGTGCCACCAGTGATTTGTGGACCGGGACGGCCCTTGAAGCTTTCTTT. Translating it yields CATSDLWTGTALEAFF.